This TCR beta chain appears in the sequencing data of a study of CD8 T cells in ankylosing spondylitis. Notes on the study in general: Those disease-linked clones were CD8+; they were also relatively rare in peripheral blood. Disease-associated clones were reportedly significantly overrepresented in matched ankylosing spondylitis synovial fluid. There were earlier reports of some motif variants in reactive arthritis synovial fluid and blood. Among TCR beta sequences, a motif of 7 to 9 highly homologous variants appeared characteristic of ankylosing spondylitis blood.

Making use of molecular barcodes, quantitative 5'-RACE generated TCR beta libraries. TCRdb processed the 5' RACE reads anew with MiXCR; each CDR3 protein has one entry. The data contain over 600,000 distinct CDR3 sequences, over 15% of them singletons. In germline, CDR1 is SGHRS, CDR2 YFSETQ. This CDR3 region has 18 residues. Trimming pared 5 bases from V and 6 bases from J, leaving 29 bases between. This clonotype has a handful of counts. The antigen remains unidentified. The receptor's source is a male donor with ankylosing spondylitis. The V gene is TRBV5-1, the J gene TRBJ1-2; D gene ambiguous. Sequenced sample: blood, either unsorted or a sorted T cell fraction (not recorded which). The chain's CDR3 is CASRASVLGGATTNGYTF. In DNA, the CDR3 is TGCGCCAGCAGGGCTTCAGTTCTGGGTGGCGCAACGACCAATGGCTACACCTTC. Looking up the rest from reference TRBV5-1 and TRBJ1-2 gives the full variable domain: KAGVTQTPRYLIKTRGQQVTLSCSPISGHRSVSWYQQTPGQGLQFLFEYFSETQRNKGNFPGRFSGRQFSNSRSEMNVSTLELGDSALYLCASRASVLGGATTNGYTFGSGTRLTVV.